Listed below are T cell receptor beta chains from one sample, sequenced in a study of cytomegalovirus exposure and HLA in healthy donors. The repertoire was sequenced with immunoSEQ multiplex PCR; TCRdb's copy has only in-frame clones and lacks some. The table shows about 150,000 clones, with about 80% occurring only once. The sequenced sample was PBMCs. The receptors here all came from a man aged 35 to 55 in good health and CMV-seropositive. Each CDR3 is given with its conserved first and last residue. A D gene is named only where the DNA matches it firmly. Not all rows give a size; the values are once, few, many and, for expanded clones, a class.

>TRBV2|TRBD1|NA|TRBJ1-5|15
CASSEARGRVQPQHF
TGTGCCAGCAGTGAGGCCAGGGGGCGAGTTCAGCCCCAGCATTTT
>TRBV6-5|NA|few|TRBJ2-1|14
CASSQSFRDNEQFF
TGTGCCAGCAGTCAATCCTTCCGGGACAATGAGCAGTTCTTC
>TRBV4-1|NA|NA|TRBJ1-6|15
CASSQVDGANSPLHF
TGCGCCAGCAGCCAAGTAGACGGAGCTAATTCACCCCTCCACTTT
>TRBV2|NA|NA|TRBJ2-7|11
CASSGEDEQYF
TGTGCCAGCAGTGGCGAGGACGAGCAGTACTTC
>TRBV7-9|TRBD1|NA|TRBJ1-5|15
CASSLQGAGNQPQHF
TGTGCCAGCAGCTTACAGGGGGCGGGCAATCAGCCCCAGCATTTT
>TRBV5-1|TRBD2|NA|TRBJ2-3|16
CASSYLGRGSTDTQYF
TGCGCCAGCAGCTACTTAGGGCGGGGGAGCACAGATACGCAGTATTTT
>TRBV10-2|NA|NA|TRBJ2-1|14
CASRLGGTPGEQFF
TGCGCCAGCAGGCTCGGAGGGACTCCGGGTGAGCAGTTCTTC
>TRBV30|NA|NA|TRBJ2-5|13
CAWSERIQETQYF
TGTGCCTGGAGTGAGCGGATCCAAGAGACCCAGTACTTC
>TRBV9|NA|NA|TRBJ1-3|16
CASSVAQGHDGNTIYF
TGTGCCAGCAGCGTAGCTCAGGGGCATGATGGAAACACCATATATTTT
>TRBV15|NA|NA|TRBJ2-7|14
CATSRDPRGYEQYF
TGTGCCACCAGCAGAGACCCCAGGGGCTACGAGCAGTACTTC
>TRBV10-2|NA|NA|TRBJ2-7|12
CASGAGTYEQYF
TGCGCCAGCGGGGCGGGAACGTACGAGCAGTACTTC